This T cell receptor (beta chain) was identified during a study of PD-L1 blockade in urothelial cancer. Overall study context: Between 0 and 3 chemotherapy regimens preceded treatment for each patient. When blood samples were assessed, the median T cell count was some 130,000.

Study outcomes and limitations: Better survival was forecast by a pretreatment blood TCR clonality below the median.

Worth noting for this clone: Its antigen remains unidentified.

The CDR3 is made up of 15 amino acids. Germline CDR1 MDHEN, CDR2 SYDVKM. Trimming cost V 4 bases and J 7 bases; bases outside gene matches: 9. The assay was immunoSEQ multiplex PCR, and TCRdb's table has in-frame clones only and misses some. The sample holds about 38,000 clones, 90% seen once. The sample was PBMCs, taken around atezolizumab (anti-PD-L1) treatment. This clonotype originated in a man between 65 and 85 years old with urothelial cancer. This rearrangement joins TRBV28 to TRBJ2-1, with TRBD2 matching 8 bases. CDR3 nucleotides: TGTGCCAGCAGTTATAGCGGGACCCCCTCAAATGAGCAGTTCTTC. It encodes CASSYSGTPSNEQFF.